The 2 T cell receptor beta chains below come from one sample, sequenced in a study of T cell repertoires in cytomegalovirus infection. Via MiXCR, TCRdb re-called the reads, giving one row per CDR3 protein. The profile shows under 150,000 distinct CDR3 sequences, 8% to 9% of them singletons. The sequencing input was PBMCs. These receptors all stem from a human donor in good health (CMV status not recorded). Some clones in this sample may be carry-over from other donors' samples.

This clonotype was recorded many times. The chain uses TRBV20-1 and TRBJ2-6; 8 bases fit TRBD2. The CDR3 runs 17 residues. V lost 1 base and J lost 0; bases outside the gene matches: 5. Germline CDR1 and CDR2: DFQATT and SNEGSKA (reference sequence). This CDR3 is CSARVGGVSSGANVLTF. CDR3 bases: TGCAGTGCTAGAGTCGGGGGGGTTAGCTCTGGGGCCAACGTCCTGACTTTC.

The chain has TRBV20-1 and TRBJ1-5; 7 nucleotides agree with TRBD1. CDR1 is DFQATT, CDR2 SNEGSKA, per germline (reference sequence). The ends lost 6 bases at V and 3 bases at J; junction bases unmatched: 8. The CDR3 runs 14 residues. CDR3 protein: CSAGTAGDNQPQHF. The CDR3 DNA reads TGCAGTGCCGGGACAGCCGGCGACAATCAGCCCCAGCATTTT.